The next 30 T cell receptor beta chains were all read from a single sample in a study of shared clonotypes between healthy human individuals. Profiling relied on immunoSEQ multiplex PCR, and the TCRdb table lists in-frame clones only, not all of them. Of around 600,000 clones listed, about 95% were seen once; the top ten hold over 0.09%. As defined, naive CD8 cells were CD45RO-negative and positively selected for CCR7, with terminally differentiated effector memory CD45RA+ cells excluded. The sample consisted of naive CD8+ T cells sorted from blood. These TCRs come from a woman aged 25 to 39 in good health.

The chain joins TRBV7-9 to TRBJ2-2, with D tentatively TRBD2 (6 bases). The CDR3 loop spans 14 amino acids. Trimming took 7 bases from V and 6 from J, leaving 15 bases between them. Germline V gene lookup returns CDR1 SEHNR and CDR2 FQNEAQ (reference sequence). This chain's CDR3 is CASTPGVSAGELFF. Here the CDR3 DNA reads TGTGCCAGCACCCCGGGGGTATCGGCCGGGGAGCTGTTTTTT.

V gene TRBV9 combines with J gene TRBJ1-1; TRBD1 might be the D (5 bases). CDR1 and CDR2 from the germline V gene are SGDLS and YYNGEE. The CDR3 is 13 amino acids. Trimming stripped 7 bases from V and 1 base from J, with 11 bases between. The CDR3 nucleotides are TGTGCCAGCCAAGGGCAGGGGAACACTGAAGCTTTCTTT. Protein sequence: CASQGQGNTEAFF.

The chain joins TRBV9 to TRBJ2-7; no clear D. Per the germline V gene, CDR1 is SGDLS and CDR2 is YYNGEE. The CDR3 has 13 amino acids. Trimming took 0 bases from V and 6 from J, leaving 10 bases between them. CDR3 in amino acids: CASSVALWSEQYF. The CDR3 DNA follows: TGTGCCAGCAGCGTAGCCCTATGGTCCGAGCAGTACTTC.

The chain combines TRBV2 with TRBJ1-1; tentative D call: TRBD1 (5 bases). V was pared by 1 base and J by 8 bases, with 17 bases between. The CDR3 covers 15 residues. Germline V gene lookup returns CDR1 SNHLY and CDR2 FYNNEI. The DNA of the CDR3 is TGTGCCAGCAGTGAAGGGTCCGGGGGGAGCCCGGAAGCTTTCTTT. Its protein product is CASSEGSGGSPEAFF. Complete variable domain (other parts from reference TRBV2 and TRBJ1-1): EPEVTQTPSHQVTQMGQEVILRCVPISNHLYFYWYRQILGQKVEFLVSFYNNEISEKSEIFDDQFSVERPDGSNFTLKIRSTKLEDSAMYFCASSEGSGGSPEAFFGQGTRLTVV.

V usage is TRBV29-1 and J usage is TRBJ2-1; the match to TRBD2 covers 16 bases. CDR1 and CDR2 from the germline V gene are SQVTM and ANQGSEA. V gave up 1 base and J gave up 1 base; unmatched junction bases: 7. The CDR3 runs to 19 residues. Here the CDR3 reads CSVEGLGLAGGASYNEQFF. CDR3 sequence (DNA): TGCAGCGTTGAAGGACTGGGACTAGCGGGAGGGGCGTCCTACAATGAGCAGTTCTTC.

The chain employs TRBV28 and TRBJ1-1, with D unresolved. Germline assignment: CDR1 MDHEN and CDR2 SYDVKM. Between the trimmed V and J ends, which lost 5 bases and 11 bases, there was a span of 15 bases. CDR3 length: 12 amino acids. Here the CDR3 reads CASSKFNRGAFF. The CDR3 nucleotides are TGTGCCAGCAGTAAGTTCAATAGAGGGGCTTTCTTT.

The chain employs TRBV2 and TRBJ1-2, with a possible D match to TRBD1 (5 bases). The CDR3 contains 15 residues. Germline V gene data show CDR1 as SNHLY and CDR2 as FYNNEI. Deletions cut 6 bases from V and 3 bases from J, with 17 bases between. The CDR3 region has the DNA TGTGCCAGCAGGACATTGACAGACTTAGACTATGGCTACACCTTC. Translating it yields CASRTLTDLDYGYTF.

This clone occurred once. V gene TRBV28 combines with J gene TRBJ2-7, with TRBD1 as a possible D gene (5 bases). The germline CDR1 and CDR2 sequences are MDHEN and SYDVKM. The germline V and J ends were trimmed by 7 bases and 3 bases, with 19 bases remaining between them. This CDR3 is built from 15 residues. The CDR3, as DNA: TGTGCCAGCAACTTGGGGCCCTCCCCCGACTACGAGCAGTACTTC. Translated, it gives CASNLGPSPDYEQYF.

The chain carries TRBV7-8 and TRBJ2-1; D not certain. The CDR3 consists of 17 residues. From germline, CDR1 is SGHVS and CDR2 FQNEAQ. The V end was cut by 2 bases, the J end by 6 bases, with 20 bases between. CDR3 coding DNA: TGTGCCAGCAGCTTAATCCTCGGTCGGCAAATCCCCAATGAGCAGTTCTTC. As protein: CASSLILGRQIPNEQFF.

V usage is TRBV19 and J usage is TRBJ1-4; D unresolved. CDR3 size: 14 residues. Trimming removed 7 bases from V and 4 bases from J, with 13 bases in between. Germline CDR1 is LNHDA and CDR2 is SQIVND (reference sequence). CDR3 loop: CASTKGGVNEKLFF. CDR3 bases: TGTGCCAGTACAAAGGGTGGGGTTAATGAAAAACTGTTTTTT.

The chain recombines TRBV7-9 with TRBJ2-7; the match to TRBD2 covers 7 bases. The CDR3 totals 16 residues. The V segment lost 5 bases and the J segment 2 bases; nucleotides outside the gene matches: 12. Germline values: CDR1 SEHNR, CDR2 FQNEAQ (reference sequence). The CDR3 bases are TGTGCCAGCAGCCCCGGGGAGGGAGGTCTCCCCTACGAGCAGTACTTC. It codes for CASSPGEGGLPYEQYF.

This clone was counted a single time. The chain joins TRBV28 to TRBJ2-1; 7 positions match TRBD1. The germline CDR1 and CDR2 sequences are MDHEN and SYDVKM. V shed 10 bases, J shed 15 bases, and the junction held 9 bases outside the gene matches. The CDR3 has 10 amino acids. CDR3 residues: CATRQGLSFF. In nucleotides, the CDR3 is TGTGCCACCAGACAGGGCCTTTCGTTCTTC.

The chain is built from TRBV9 and TRBJ2-3; TRBD1 might be the D (6 bases). The CDR3 extends over 14 amino acids. CDR1 SGDLS and CDR2 YYNGEE come from the germline V gene. Trimming removed 4 bases from V and 1 base from J, with 10 bases in between. The CDR3 reads CASSLGQGTDTQYF. The CDR3 DNA reads as TGTGCCAGCAGCTTGGGACAAGGCACAGATACGCAGTATTTT. Supplemented by reference TRBV9 and TRBJ2-3, the full variable domain reads DSGVTQTPKHLITATGQRVTLRCSPRSGDLSVYWYQQSLDQGLQFLIQYYNGEERAKGNILERFSAQQFPDLHSELNLSSLELGDSALYFCASSLGQGTDTQYFGPGTRLTVL.

The rearrangement uses TRBV29-1 and TRBJ2-7, with D possibly matching TRBD1 (5 bases). The germline V and J ends were trimmed by 6 bases and 0 bases, with 12 bases remaining between them. From germline, CDR1 is SQVTM and CDR2 ANQGSEA. The CDR3 is made up of 13 amino acids. CDR3 bases: TGCAGCGTGGACAATGAGAGCTCCTACGAGCAGTACTTC. This encodes CSVDNESSYEQYF.

Concerning this clone: The junction departs from the called germline gene at one end, perhaps through a read error. This chain links TRBV7-8 with TRBJ2-7, with 7 positions matching TRBD2. Germline CDR1 is SGHVS and CDR2 is FQNEAQ. The CDR3 has 12 residues. The CDR3 is CASSAPTSEANF. CDR3 bases: TGTGCCAGCAGCGCCCCCACTAGCGAAGCTAACTTC. Variable domain in full (rest from reference TRBV7-8 and TRBJ2-7): GAGVSQSPRYKVAKRGQDVALRCDPISGHVSLFWYQQALGQGPEFLTYFQNEAQLDKSGLPSDRFFAERPEGSVSTLKIQRTQQEDSAVYLCASSAPTSEANFGPGTRLTVT.

This chain connects TRBV27 to TRBJ2-7, with 8 bases identical to TRBD1. V lost 2 bases, J lost 0 bases, and 6 bases stayed unmatched. Germline V gene data show CDR1 as MNHEY and CDR2 as SMNVEV (reference sequence). The CDR3 contains 16 residues. Written as DNA, the CDR3 is TGTGCCAGCAGTTTAACCGGGACAGGTGCCTCCTACGAGCAGTACTTC. Translating gives CASSLTGTGASYEQYF.

The CDR3 DNA reads TGCAGCGTTGATGCGGGGGGTGCTGAAGCTTTCTTT. It codes for CSVDAGGAEAFF. The chain joins TRBV29-1 to TRBJ1-1; TRBD1 is a possible D gene (5 bases). V lost 3 bases to trimming and J lost 6 bases, with 11 bases between them. The CDR3 has 12 amino acids. Germline values: CDR1 SQVTM, CDR2 ANQGSEA.

On this clone: This same CDR3 is encoded by further DNA sequences in the sample. The J gene is TRBJ2-7, the V gene TRBV7-2, with 11 bases matching TRBD2. The CDR3 loop spans 14 amino acids. The ends lost 5 bases at V and 4 bases at J; junction bases unmatched: 4. Germline values: CDR1 SGHTA, CDR2 FQGNSA. In DNA form, the CDR3 reads TGTGCCAGCAGCCCGGGACTAGCGGAGTACGAGCAGTACTTC. Translated: CASSPGLAEYEQYF.

The V gene is TRBV27, the J gene TRBJ2-7; the D is unclear. Germline CDR1 is MNHEY and CDR2 is SMNVEV (reference sequence). The CDR3 has 14 amino acids. The V end was cut by 3 bases, the J end by 0 bases, with 9 bases between. CDR3 nucleotide sequence: TGTGCCAGCAGTTTTAGGCAGAGCTCCTACGAGCAGTACTTC. Encoded protein: CASSFRQSSYEQYF.

The CDR3 nucleotides read TGCAGCGTTGAATTGTTGAGGAGCGGGAACACCGGGGAGCTGTTTTTT. This translates into CSVELLRSGNTGELFF. The rearrangement links TRBV29-1 to TRBJ2-2; a weak D match, TRBD2 (5 bases). The CDR3 loop spans 16 amino acids. Deletions cut 2 bases from V and 1 base from J, with 14 bases between. Germline-derived CDR1 and CDR2 are SQVTM and ANQGSEA.

The gene calls are TRBV11-2 and TRBJ2-3; TRBD2 aligns across 9 bases. Losses at the gene ends were 5 bases for V and 4 bases for J; bases not matched to a gene: 4. In germline, CDR1 is SGHAT, CDR2 FQNNGV. The CDR3 contains 14 residues. The CDR3 coding sequence is TGTGCCAGCAGCATTAGCGGGAGATCAGATACGCAGTATTTT. Translated: CASSISGRSDTQYF.

The rearrangement joins TRBV10-2 to TRBJ1-2; D uncertain. Germline V lookup: CDR1 WSHSY, CDR2 SAAADI. V was cut by 4 bases and J by 2 bases, with 14 bases left in between. The CDR3 covers 15 residues. The chain's CDR3 is CASSGGALLNYGYTF. CDR3 nucleotides: TGCGCCAGCAGTGGGGGTGCGCTCCTCAACTATGGCTACACCTTC.

V usage is TRBV7-8 and J usage is TRBJ2-7; a possible D gene is TRBD2 (5 bases). The germline V and J ends were trimmed by 1 base and 4 bases, with 14 bases remaining between them. The CDR3 totals 15 residues. Germline V lookup: CDR1 SGHVS, CDR2 FQNEAQ. The CDR3 protein is CASSLVKLEWYEQYF. The CDR3, as DNA: TGTGCCAGCAGCTTAGTAAAACTAGAATGGTACGAGCAGTACTTC.

The CDR3 here is CASSQSPPRGIEETQYF. CDR3 in DNA: TGCGCCAGCAGCCAATCCCCCCCCCGGGGGATAGAAGAGACCCAGTACTTC. The chain recombines TRBV4-1 with TRBJ2-5, with D perhaps matching TRBD2 (6 bases). CDR3 length: 17 residues. Germline V gene lookup returns CDR1 MGHRA and CDR2 YSYEKL. The V end was cut by 2 bases, the J end by 3 bases, with 19 bases between.

The V and J genes are TRBV11-2 and TRBJ2-1; TRBD2 agrees at 7 bases. The CDR3 is 15 amino acids. The J segment lost 6 bases and the V segment lost 3 bases, leaving 8 bases of the junction unmatched. CDR1 and CDR2 from the germline V gene are SGHAT and FQNNGV. CDR3 sequence reads: CASSFGTTGVNEQFF. The CDR3 DNA reads as TGTGCCAGCAGCTTTGGGACTACGGGGGTCAATGAGCAGTTCTTC.

The chain links TRBV4-1 to TRBJ2-3; 7 bases fit TRBD2. The CDR3 extends over 14 amino acids. V shed 8 bases, J shed 0 bases, and the junction held 5 bases outside the gene matches. Germline V CDR1 and CDR2: MGHRA, YSYEKL. The CDR3 loop reads CASRTGGSTDTQYF. The CDR3 nucleotides read TGCGCCAGCCGGACGGGAGGAAGCACAGATACGCAGTATTTT.

The J gene is TRBJ2-3, the V gene TRBV9, with 13 bases lining up with TRBD2. This CDR3 region has 18 residues. Germline V gene sequence: CDR1 SGDLS, CDR2 YYNGEE. The ends lost 2 bases at V and 6 bases at J; junction bases unmatched: 12. CDR3 in amino acids: CASSVDQLAGGEEDTQYF. The CDR3 region has the DNA TGTGCCAGCAGCGTCGACCAACTAGCGGGAGGGGAGGAGGATACGCAGTATTTT.

The rearrangement links TRBV9 to TRBJ2-7, with D possibly matching TRBD1 (6 bases). The CDR3 spans 14 residues. Germline V CDR1 and CDR2: SGDLS, YYNGEE. Trimming left V 3 bases short and J 5 bases short, with 15 bases between. CDR3 amino acids: CASSAWGLRDEQYF. The CDR3 bases are TGTGCCAGCAGCGCTTGGGGGCTTCGGGACGAGCAGTACTTC.

The chain carries TRBV27 and TRBJ2-2; a weak D match, TRBD1 (6 bases). This CDR3 region has 13 residues. Germline V gene data show CDR1 as MNHEY and CDR2 as SMNVEV (reference sequence). With 2 bases removed from V and 9 bases from J, the gap between germline ends came to 10 bases. CDR3 bases: TGTGCCAGCAGTTTAGGCAGGGGTAGGGAGCTGTTTTTT. Translating it yields CASSLGRGRELFF.

J is TRBJ2-3 and V is TRBV5-4, with 8 nucleotides matching TRBD2. J lost 3 bases, V lost 1 base, and 7 bases had no gene match. The CDR3 is made up of 16 amino acids. Germline values: CDR1 SGHNT, CDR2 YYREEE (reference sequence). In nucleotides, the CDR3 is TGTGCCAGCAGCTTGCTAGCCAGCGGGGGAACAGATACGCAGTATTTT. Encoded protein: CASSLLASGGTDTQYF.